The 26 T cell receptor beta chains reported below all come from one sample, sequenced in a study of blood T cell repertoires in COVID-19. Assay: immunoSEQ multiplex PCR; the TCRdb copy retains only in-frame clones and omits some. The data contain about 220,000 clones, roughly 87% of them singletons. The sample taken for sequencing was peripheral blood. The receptors were gathered from a man aged 35 to 55 with active or convalescent COVID-19.

The rearrangement uses TRBV28 and TRBJ1-2, with TRBD1 matching over 10 bases. Unmatched junction bases numbered 3, after V lost 5 bases and J lost 0 bases. CDR1 and CDR2 from the germline V gene are MDHEN and SYDVKM. The CDR3 consists of 15 residues. The CDR3 DNA reads TGTGCCAGCAGTGGGACAGGGGTCCCTAACTATGGCTACACCTTC. This sequence encodes CASSGTGVPNYGYTF.

This chain connects TRBV7-2 to TRBJ2-6; TRBD1 is a possible D gene (6 bases). Germline CDR1 reads SGHTA; CDR2 reads FQGNSA. This CDR3 spans 13 amino acids. V shed 3 bases and J shed 9 bases, with 9 bases lying between them. As DNA, the CDR3 is TGTGCCAGCAGCTTGGGGACACTCAACGTCCTGACTTTC. Encoded protein: CASSLGTLNVLTF.

This clone was seen a few times. The rearrangement links TRBV19 to TRBJ2-7, with D possibly matching TRBD1 (6 bases). V dropped 3 bases and J dropped 0 bases, with 6 bases sitting between them. The germline V gene encodes CDR1 LNHDA and CDR2 SQIVND (reference sequence). CDR3 length equals 13 residues. CDR3 amino acids: CASSMDSSYEQYF. The CDR3 DNA reads as TGTGCCAGTAGTATGGACAGCTCCTACGAGCAGTACTTC.

This chain uses TRBV27 with TRBJ2-4; TRBD1 matches at 7 bases. The CDR3 has 14 amino acids. V shed 6 bases and J 0 bases; nucleotides not matched to a gene: 2. CDR1 is MNHEY and CDR2 is SMNVEV in the germline V gene (reference sequence). The CDR3 region is CASSAGGAKNIQYF. As DNA, the CDR3 is TGTGCCAGCAGCGCAGGGGGAGCCAAAAACATTCAGTACTTC.

V gene TRBV13 combines with J gene TRBJ1-1; D is possibly TRBD1 (6 bases). There are 16 residues in the CDR3. CDR1 and CDR2 (germline): PRHDT, FYEKMQ (reference sequence). Trimming pared 5 bases from V and 0 bases from J, leaving 16 bases between. DNA for the CDR3: TGTGCCAGCAGCCCCGGCGACAGGAGCATGAACACTGAAGCTTTCTTT. Translated, it gives CASSPGDRSMNTEAFF. Full variable domain (remainder filled in from reference TRBV13 and TRBJ1-1): AAGVIQSPRHLIKEKRETATLKCYPIPRHDTVYWYQQGPGQDPQFLISFYEKMQSDKGSIPDRFSAQQFSDYHSELNMSSLELGDSALYFCASSPGDRSMNTEAFFGQGTRLTVV.

This clone was counted a few times. The chain is built from TRBV4-2 and TRBJ2-3; 9 bases map to TRBD2. CDR1 and CDR2 from the germline V gene are LGHNA and YNFKEQ. V trimming: 0 bases; J trimming: 4 bases; junction bases outside the gene matches: 2. This CDR3 is 15 amino acids long. As DNA, the CDR3 is TGTGCCAGCAGCCAAGAGCGGGGGGGCCCAGATACGCAGTATTTT. This sequence encodes CASSQERGGPDTQYF.

The chain links TRBV5-1 to TRBJ2-2; 10 bases are shared with TRBD1. There are 14 residues in the CDR3. The ends lost 3 bases at V and 7 bases at J; junction bases unmatched: 3. Looked up from germline, CDR1 is SGHRS and CDR2 is YFSETQ. The CDR3 sequence is CASSWDRGFGELFF. The DNA of the CDR3 is TGCGCCAGCAGCTGGGACAGGGGATTCGGGGAGCTGTTTTTT.

V is TRBV28 and J is TRBJ1-3; no reliable D call. The CDR3 loop spans 15 amino acids. V lost 8 bases, J lost 0 bases, and 14 bases lay in between. Per germline, CDR1 MDHEN and CDR2 SYDVKM. CDR3 protein: CASWAGTYSGNTIYF. The CDR3 DNA follows: TGTGCCAGCTGGGCCGGAACATACTCTGGAAACACCATATATTTT. Supplemented by reference TRBV28 and TRBJ1-3, the full variable domain reads DVKVTQSSRYLVKRTGEKVFLECVQDMDHENMFWYRQDPGLGLRLIYFSYDVKMKEKGDIPEGYSVSREKKERFSLILESASTNQTSMYLCASWAGTYSGNTIYFGEGSWLTVV.

This clone has just one count. The chain couples TRBV27 to TRBJ2-7, with 8 nucleotides matching TRBD1. Per germline, CDR1 MNHEY and CDR2 SMNVEV (reference sequence). V was clipped by 3 bases and J by 9 bases; unmatched bases: 4. This CDR3 is built from 12 residues. The CDR3 reads CASSFSGGVQYF. As DNA, the CDR3 is TGTGCCAGCAGTTTTTCAGGGGGCGTGCAGTACTTC.

This rearrangement joins TRBV19 to TRBJ2-7; the match to TRBD2 covers 12 bases. After removal of 4 bases from V and 6 bases from J, the junction contained 10 bases not matched to a gene. CDR3 length: 16 amino acids. Germline V gene sequence: CDR1 LNHDA, CDR2 SQIVND (reference sequence). DNA for the CDR3: TGTGCCAGTAGTAAGGTGCTAGCGGGAGGGCCGGGCGAGCAGTACTTC. As protein: CASSKVLAGGPGEQYF.

DNA of the CDR3: TGCAGTGCTAGTGATAGGGGGCGCGGATCACCCCTCCACTTT. Amino acids: CSASDRGRGSPLHF. The V call is TRBV20-1, the J call TRBJ1-6; 7 nucleotides agree with TRBD1. The CDR3 spans 14 residues. Germline CDR1 reads DFQATT; CDR2 reads SNEGSKA (reference sequence). The trim removed 3 bases at V and 10 bases at J, leaving 9 bases unmatched.

The V and J genes are TRBV19 and TRBJ1-4; 7 bases map to TRBD1. J lost 8 bases, V lost 6 bases, and 9 bases had no gene match. Germline assignment: CDR1 LNHDA and CDR2 SQIVND (reference sequence). The CDR3 length is 14 residues. CDR3 bases: TGTGCCAGTAGCTCCTCCAGGGGGTGGGAAAAACTGTTTTTT. Translation gives CASSSSRGWEKLFF.

This clone was observed a few times. In nucleotides, the CDR3 is TGTGCCAGCAGGCTACAGGGGGGGTACACTGAAGCTTTCTTT. The encoded protein is CASRLQGGYTEAFF. The V and J genes are TRBV2 and TRBJ1-1; 8 bases line up with TRBD1. Trimming removed 6 bases from V and 3 bases from J; junction bases left unmatched: 6. Germline lookup yields CDR1 SNHLY and CDR2 FYNNEI. This CDR3 is 14 amino acids long.

The chain's CDR3 is CSAVPGGTDTQYF. CDR3 DNA: TGCAGCGCCGTGCCAGGGGGCACAGATACGCAGTATTTT. The V call is TRBV29-1, the J call TRBJ2-3; D perhaps matches TRBD1 (6 bases). The CDR3 is 13 residues long. Germline lookup yields CDR1 SQVTM and CDR2 ANQGSEA. V lost 7 bases and J 1 base, leaving 12 bases between the germline ends.

The chain employs TRBV29-1 and TRBJ1-4, with a possible D match to TRBD1 (5 bases). The germline CDR1 and CDR2 sequences are SQVTM and ANQGSEA. This CDR3 has 13 amino acids. Deletions cut 5 bases from V and 8 bases from J, with 15 bases between. CDR3 region: CSVSRGMREKLFF. CDR3 sequence (DNA): TGCAGCGTTAGTAGGGGAATGAGGGAAAAACTGTTTTTT. The variable domain in full, completed from reference TRBV29-1 and TRBJ1-4, reads SAVISQKPSRDICQRGTSLTIQCQVDSQVTMMFWYRQQPGQSLTLIATANQGSEATYESGFVIDKFPISRPNLTFSTLTVSNMSPEDSSIYLCSVSRGMREKLFFGSGTQLSVL.

This clone was seen more than once but under ten times. V gene TRBV7-7 combines with J gene TRBJ2-3; D is possibly TRBD1 (6 bases). The CDR3 extends over 13 amino acids. V was clipped by 5 bases and J by 3 bases, with 9 bases between them. Germline loops: CDR1 SSHAT, CDR2 FNYEAQ (reference sequence). The CDR3 sequence: CASSQTGTDTQYF. The CDR3 DNA follows: TGTGCCAGCAGCCAGACAGGTACAGATACGCAGTATTTT.

The chain combines TRBV7-2 with TRBJ1-2; 11 positions agree with TRBD1. Germline V gives CDR1 SGHTA, CDR2 FQGNSA. The V segment lost 4 bases and the J segment 8 bases; nucleotides outside the gene matches: 6. This CDR3 has 14 amino acids. The CDR3 coding sequence is TGTGCCAGCAGCTACGGACAGGGGGCGAAAGGCTACACCTTC. Translation: CASSYGQGAKGYTF.

This chain joins TRBV20-1 and TRBJ2-3; the match to TRBD2 covers 9 bases. The J segment lost 4 bases and the V segment lost 3 bases, leaving 11 bases of the junction unmatched. Germline CDR1 and CDR2: DFQATT and SNEGSKA (reference sequence). The CDR3 length is 16 residues. CDR3 in DNA: TGCAGTGCTAGTGGATGGCGGGAGGGCCGGGCAGATACGCAGTATTTT. Protein product: CSASGWREGRADTQYF.

The sample holds one count of this clone. The gene calls are TRBV3-1 (or the pseudogene TRBV3-2) and TRBJ1-1, with D unresolved. With 0 bases removed from V and 0 bases from J, the gap between germline ends came to 5 bases. Germline V gene sequence: CDR1 LGHDT, CDR2 YNNKEL (reference sequence). The CDR3 has 14 residues. CDR3 in DNA: TGTGCCAGCAGCCAAGAACAGCTGAACACTGAAGCTTTCTTT. This translates into CASSQEQLNTEAFF.

The chain is built from TRBV18 and TRBJ2-7; 9 bases are shared with TRBD1. V gave up 4 bases and J gave up 4 bases; unmatched junction bases: 5. Per the germline V gene, CDR1 is KGHSH and CDR2 is LQKENI. This CDR3 comprises 14 residues. CDR3 bases: TGTGCCAGCTCACGTGGACAGGGGCCATACGAGCAGTACTTC. Its translation is CASSRGQGPYEQYF.

J is TRBJ2-1 and V is TRBV27; a weak D match, TRBD1 (5 bases). V was trimmed by 2 bases and J by 4 bases, leaving 12 bases between them. Germline V lookup: CDR1 MNHEY, CDR2 SMNVEV (reference sequence). This CDR3 is built from 15 residues. The CDR3 spells CASSLQGSPYNEQFF. The CDR3 DNA sequence: TGTGCCAGCAGTTTACAGGGTTCCCCATACAATGAGCAGTTCTTC.

This chain joins TRBV2 and TRBJ2-4, with 9 bases lining up with TRBD1. The CDR3 runs to 13 residues. Trimming cost V 9 bases and J 1 base; bases outside gene matches: 1. CDR1 and CDR2 from the germline V gene are SNHLY and FYNNEI. For the CDR3, the DNA is TGTGCCAGTGGGACAGGGGCCAAAAACATTCAGTACTTC. This gives the protein CASGTGAKNIQYF.

This chain joins TRBV10-1 and TRBJ1-1; tentative D call: TRBD1 (6 bases). This CDR3 contains 11 residues. Germline loops: CDR1 WNHNN, CDR2 SYGVQD (reference sequence). V dropped 3 bases and J dropped 10 bases, with 9 bases sitting between them. CDR3: CASSDLRGAFF. CDR3 in DNA: TGCGCCAGCAGTGATCTCAGGGGAGCTTTCTTT.

The chain employs TRBV5-1 and TRBJ2-5, with D uncertain. V dropped 0 bases and J dropped 5 bases, with 11 bases sitting between them. Germline V gives CDR1 SGHRS, CDR2 YFSETQ. The CDR3 extends over 14 amino acids. CDR3 sequence (DNA): TGCGCCAGCAGCTTGGCCGAAATCGGGGAGACCCAGTACTTC. Amino acids: CASSLAEIGETQYF.

The rearrangement links TRBV5-4 to TRBJ1-2, with unresolved D. V was clipped by 4 bases and J by 2 bases, with 15 bases between them. Germline V CDR1 and CDR2: SGHNT, YYREEE (reference sequence). The CDR3 contains 15 residues. The chain's CDR3 is CASSLDERTNYGYTF. CDR3 in DNA: TGTGCCAGCAGCCTGGACGAGCGTACAAACTATGGCTACACCTTC.

The chain joins TRBV5-1 to TRBJ2-7, with D perhaps matching TRBD1 (5 bases). The CDR3 is 17 residues long. Trimming pared 0 bases from V and 2 bases from J, leaving 18 bases between. The germline CDR1 and CDR2 sequences are SGHRS and YFSETQ. The CDR3 loop reads CASSLESPPGFAYEQYF. The CDR3 DNA follows: TGCGCCAGCAGCTTGGAGTCCCCCCCAGGGTTCGCCTACGAGCAGTACTTC. Looking up the rest from reference TRBV5-1 and TRBJ2-7 gives the full variable domain: KAGVTQTPRYLIKTRGQQVTLSCSPISGHRSVSWYQQTPGQGLQFLFEYFSETQRNKGNFPGRFSGRQFSNSRSEMNVSTLELGDSALYLCASSLESPPGFAYEQYFGPGTRLTVT.